This is a list of T cell receptor beta chains from one sample in a study of T cell repertoires in cytomegalovirus infection. From the reads, TCRdb called clonotypes with MiXCR, one entry per CDR3 protein. Here the sample spans fewer than 900,000 distinct CDR3 sequences, 25% to 30% being singletons. No antigen is known for these receptors. The sample consisted of cultured CD8+ T cells from PBMCs, taken from culture after CMV antigen stimulation. The source is a human donor in good health (CMV status not recorded). Some clones in this sample may be carry-over from other donors' samples. The CDR3 runs from the conserved cysteine through the conserved F or W. The D gene is left open where the match is weak. Some rows have no size entry. The others give once, few or many, or a class for an expanded clone.

size: many; V: TRBV7-9; J: TRBJ1-6; length: 17; D: NA; CDR3: CASSLVGVSSYNSPLHF; DNA: TGTGCCAGCAGCTTAGTCGGTGTGAGCTCCTATAATTCACCCCTCCACTTT
size: many; V: TRBV7-9; J: TRBJ1-1; length: 16; D: TRBD1; CDR3: CASIQGDGRRDRTAFF; DNA: TGTGCCAGCATCCAAGGAGATGGCCGCCGGGACAGAACGGCTTTCTTT
size: NA; V: TRBV7-9; J: TRBJ1-2; length: 12; D: NA; CDR3: CASSAPGSFRYF; DNA: TGTGCCAGCAGCGCCCCCGGGTCCTTTAGGTACTTC
size: NA; V: TRBV27; J: TRBJ2-2; length: 14; D: TRBD1; CDR3: CASTDRANTGELFF; DNA: TGTGCCAGCACGGACAGGGCCAACACCGGGGAGCTGTTTTTT
size: NA; V: TRBV4-1; J: TRBJ1-6; length: 18; D: NA; CDR3: CASSPQPMTSAGNSPLHF; DNA: TGCGCCAGCAGCCCTCAGCCTATGACCTCAGCAGGCAATTCACCCCTCCACTTT
size: few; V: TRBV6-2/TRBV6-3; J: TRBJ2-5; length: 14; D: TRBD1; CDR3: CASRGTGGAETQYF; DNA: TGTGCCAGCAGGGGGACAGGGGGCGCGGAGACCCAGTACTTC
size: few; V: TRBV25-1; J: TRBJ2-3; length: 15; D: NA; CDR3: CASSDARARTDTQYF; DNA: TGTGCCAGCAGTGATGCCAGGGCCCGCACAGATACGCAGTATTTT
size: NA; V: TRBV27; J: TRBJ2-1; length: 14; D: NA; CDR3: CASSFVGGHDEQFF; DNA: TGTGCCAGCAGTTTTGTGGGGGGGCACGATGAGCAGTTCTTC
size: few; V: TRBV7-8; J: TRBJ2-2; length: 13; D: NA; CDR3: CATVRQNTGELFF; DNA: TGTGCCACCGTGCGGCAGAACACCGGGGAGCTGTTTTTT
size: NA; V: TRBV12-3/TRBV12-4; J: TRBJ1-5; length: 14; D: NA; CDR3: CASSSQGSHQPQHF; DNA: TGTGCCAGCAGTTCCCAGGGGTCCCATCAGCCCCAGCATTTT